The 25 T cell receptor beta chains reported below all come from one sample, sequenced in a study of metastatic and nonmetastatic thyroid tumors (TCRdb year 2020). The library relied on PCR. The run used an Illumina HiSeq 4000. TCRdb trimmed the raw reads at Q25, called clones with MiXCR and kept productive beta chains. The sample has more than 8,500 clones on record, roughly a quarter of them singletons. Roughly 13% of the sample rests with the top ten. Before undergoing thyroid surgery, none of the patients had been given any kind of treatment. Sequencing input: adjacent normal tissue. The receptors were sampled from a female donor with papillary thyroid cancer or a benign thyroid nodule (not recorded which). Some clones in this sample may be carry-over from other donors' samples.

J is TRBJ2-5 and V is TRBV20-1; D unresolved. The CDR3 runs to 11 residues. Germline assignment: CDR1 DFQATT and CDR2 SNEGSKA (reference sequence). Between the trimmed V and J ends, which lost 6 bases and 3 bases, there was a span of 8 bases. CDR3 bases: TGCAGTGCAGCACAAGAAGAGACCCAGTACTTC. Translating gives CSAAQEETQYF.

This clone was found many times. The chain combines TRBV5-1 with TRBJ2-6; maybe TRBD2 (6 bases). This CDR3 is 15 amino acids long. The germline V and J ends were trimmed by 7 bases and 0 bases, with 11 bases remaining between them. Germline V gives CDR1 SGHRS, CDR2 YFSETQ. This chain's CDR3 is CASSGLLSGANVLTF. Written as DNA, the CDR3 is TGCGCCAGCTCGGGACTCCTCTCTGGGGCCAACGTCCTGACTTTC.

At least ten counts were recorded for this clone. The chain is built from TRBV9 and TRBJ2-1, with D maybe TRBD1 (6 bases). This CDR3 is 16 amino acids long. The germline V and J ends were trimmed by 3 bases and 0 bases, with 13 bases remaining between them. The germline gives CDR1 SGDLS, CDR2 YYNGEE. CDR3 nucleotide sequence: TGTGCCAGCAGCGCCCGACAGGAGAGCTCCTACAATGAGCAGTTCTTC. Its protein is CASSARQESSYNEQFF.

V and J are TRBV6-2 or TRBV6-3 and TRBJ2-1; possibly TRBD2 for D (5 bases). The CDR3 sequence is 14 residues long. Germline lookup yields CDR1 MNHEY and CDR2 SVGEGT. V lost 7 bases and J lost 1, with 11 bases in between. The CDR3 DNA follows: TGTGCCAGCACACGGGAAGGGTCCTACAATGAGCAGTTCTTC. It codes for CASTREGSYNEQFF.

This chain joins TRBV20-1 and TRBJ2-7; 12 bases fit TRBD1. CDR1 and CDR2 from the germline V gene are DFQATT and SNEGSKA (reference sequence). V shed 6 bases and J 2 bases; nucleotides not matched to a gene: 2. The CDR3 loop spans 13 amino acids. The CDR3 protein is CSAWDRGPYEQYF. CDR3 in DNA: TGCAGTGCGTGGGACAGGGGGCCCTACGAGCAGTACTTC.

By share, this clone counts as medium-sized. V gene TRBV6-1 combines with J gene TRBJ1-2; 7 bases agree with TRBD1. The trim removed 6 bases at V and 3 bases at J, leaving 10 bases unmatched. CDR3 length: 15 residues. Germline V lookup: CDR1 MNHNS, CDR2 SASEGT. The CDR3 here is CASSTPGQLHYGYTF. CDR3 DNA sequence: TGTGCCAGCAGCACCCCGGGACAGCTACACTATGGCTACACCTTC.

This clone is termed medium-sized. V gene TRBV6-1 combines with J gene TRBJ2-3; D ambiguous. From germline, CDR1 is MNHNS and CDR2 SASEGT. V lost 5 bases, J lost 5 bases, and 14 bases lay in between. The CDR3 loop spans 14 amino acids. The CDR3 protein is CASSPQTHGDTQYF. As DNA, the CDR3 is TGTGCCAGCAGTCCGCAGACTCACGGAGATACGCAGTATTTT.

The V call is TRBV5-1, the J call TRBJ1-4; 12 bases line up with TRBD1. The junction had 4 bases not matched to a gene; V was cut back by 2 bases and J by 5 bases. Germline values: CDR1 SGHRS, CDR2 YFSETQ. The CDR3 is made up of 16 amino acids. The CDR3 loop reads CASSFGTGGANEKLFF. For the CDR3, the DNA is TGCGCCAGCAGCTTCGGGACAGGGGGCGCGAATGAAAAACTGTTTTTT.

Of note for this clone: An end of the junction differs from the germline gene, which may be a read error. V is TRBV5-1 and J is TRBJ2-1, with 7 bases matching TRBD2. Germline CDR1 reads SGHRS; CDR2 reads YFSETQ. This CDR3 spans 11 amino acids. In DNA, the CDR3 is TGTGCCAGCAGCAGCGGGGTTTTGCAGTTCTTC. It translates to CASSSGVLQFF.

This clone was seen more than once but under ten times. The chain employs TRBV12-3 or TRBV12-4 and TRBJ2-1; 12 nucleotides agree with TRBD2. After removal of 6 bases from V and 8 bases from J, the junction contained 8 bases not matched to a gene. The CDR3 is 15 residues long. CDR3 nucleotide sequence: TGTGCCAGCAGGACGACTAGCGGGGGCCTAGATGAGCAGTTCTTC. This encodes CASRTTSGGLDEQFF.

With respect to this clone: The junction differs from germline at one of its ends, possibly a read error. The rearrangement uses TRBV20-1 and TRBJ2-1; D perhaps matches TRBD2 (5 bases). The germline V gene has CDR1 DFQATT and CDR2 SNEGSKA (reference sequence). The CDR3 covers 12 residues. The DNA of the CDR3 is TGCAGTGCTAGAGATGCCGGACTGGAGCAGTTTTTC. Translated: CSARDAGLEQFF.

By sample fraction, this clone is large. V and J are TRBV12-3 or TRBV12-4 and TRBJ2-1, with 9 nucleotides matching TRBD1. Trimming took 8 bases from V and 7 from J; bases not matched to a gene: 6. The CDR3 has 13 residues. DNA of the CDR3: TGTGCCAGCGGGACAGGGAGAGCAAATGAGCAGTTCTTC. Its translation is CASGTGRANEQFF.

This clone has a count of ten or more. One base away lies a much larger clone, so this may be a sequencing read error. This CDR3 is also generated by other DNA sequences in the sample. This sequence joins TRBV30 and TRBJ1-5; the D gene is possibly TRBD1 (6 bases). V gave up 2 bases and J gave up 2 bases, with 13 bases separating them. There are 15 residues in the CDR3. Germline CDR1 is GTSNPN and CDR2 is SVGIG (reference sequence). The CDR3 region is CAWSTGHGGNQPQHF. The CDR3 DNA reads as TGTGCCTGGAGTACAGGGCACGGCGGCAATCAGCCCCAGCATTTT. The full variable domain, its missing parts supplied by reference TRBV30 and TRBJ1-5, is SQTIHQWPATLVQPVGSPLSLECTVEGTSNPNLYWYRQAAGRGLQLLFYSVGIGQISSEVPQNLSASRPQDRQFILSSKKLLLSDSGFYLCAWSTGHGGNQPQHFGDGTRLSIL.

This clone was seen a few times. The rearrangement links TRBV6-1 to TRBJ2-1, with a possible D match to TRBD1 (6 bases). Germline assignment: CDR1 MNHNS and CDR2 SASEGT. V shed 6 bases and J shed 4 bases, with 16 bases lying between them. The CDR3 length is 15 residues. CDR3 nucleotide sequence: TGTGCCAGCAGGCCACAGGGAAGCGGATACAATGAGCAGTTCTTC. The encoded protein is CASRPQGSGYNEQFF.

This clone has a count of ten or more. The V call is TRBV19, the J call TRBJ2-4; D uncertain. Between the trimmed V and J ends, which lost 1 base and 0 bases, there was a span of 4 bases. The CDR3 has 14 residues. Germline loops: CDR1 LNHDA, CDR2 SQIVND (reference sequence). CDR3: CASSIGVAKNIQYF. For the CDR3, the DNA is TGTGCCAGTAGTATAGGGGTAGCCAAAAACATTCAGTACTTC.

There are a few counts of this clone. The J gene is TRBJ1-3, the V gene TRBV27, with D possibly matching TRBD1 (5 bases). CDR1 MNHEY and CDR2 SMNVEV come from the germline V gene (reference sequence). The CDR3 runs to 15 residues. The ends were cut back, 5 bases at V and 0 bases at J, with 11 bases in the middle. CDR3 sequence reads: CASSRGIGSGNTIYF. DNA for the CDR3: TGTGCCAGCAGTCGGGGGATAGGCTCTGGAAACACCATATATTTT.

This chain links TRBV20-1 with TRBJ2-7; 7 nucleotides line up with TRBD2. The CDR3 is made up of 12 amino acids. V gave up 8 bases and J gave up 5 bases; unmatched junction bases: 9. Germline CDR1 is DFQATT and CDR2 is SNEGSKA (reference sequence). The CDR3 sequence is CSSVGGSDEQYF. The CDR3 coding sequence is TGCAGTTCGGTGGGGGGGTCCGACGAGCAGTACTTC.

This clone was counted only a few times. The J gene is TRBJ1-1, the V gene TRBV6-2 or TRBV6-3; 7 nucleotides agree with TRBD1. V trimming: 2 bases; J trimming: 4 bases; junction bases outside the gene matches: 7. The length of the CDR3 is 15 residues. Germline CDR1 reads MNHEY; CDR2 reads SVGEGT. DNA of the CDR3: TGTGCCAGCAGTTACGGATACAGGGGCGGCACTGAAGCTTTCTTT. This sequence encodes CASSYGYRGGTEAFF.

The chain links TRBV27 to TRBJ2-7; TRBD2 might be the D (6 bases). Germline loops: CDR1 MNHEY, CDR2 SMNVEV (reference sequence). V dropped 6 bases and J dropped 0 bases, with 15 bases sitting between them. The CDR3 spans 15 residues. The CDR3 DNA is TGTGCCAGCAGCACCCCGGGACTGAACTCCTACGAGCAGTACTTC. Translation: CASSTPGLNSYEQYF.

This clone has just a few counts. This sequence joins TRBV28 and TRBJ1-1; D is ambiguous. V was pared by 2 bases and J by 4 bases, with 11 bases between. Germline CDR1 is MDHEN and CDR2 is SYDVKM. The CDR3 has 14 residues. The CDR3 sequence: CASSLRPLSTEAFF. CDR3 nucleotides: TGTGCCAGCAGTTTAAGGCCGCTGAGCACTGAAGCTTTCTTT.

The chain couples TRBV6-4 to TRBJ2-7, with 9 positions matching TRBD1. CDR1 and CDR2 from the germline V gene are MRHNA and SNTAGT. The CDR3 is made up of 21 amino acids. The junction had 24 bases not matched to a gene; V was cut back by 6 bases and J by 0 bases. DNA for the CDR3: TGTGCCAGCAGAAATTTTGTCGGGACAGGGAGGTCAGAGTCCCTCTCCTACGAGCAGTACTTC. Its protein is CASRNFVGTGRSESLSYEQYF.

The sample holds many counts of this clone. The chain is built from TRBV20-1 and TRBJ2-5; D remains unclear. This CDR3 comprises 11 residues. CDR1 and CDR2 (germline): DFQATT, SNEGSKA (reference sequence). V was trimmed by 2 bases and J by 5 bases, leaving 6 bases between them. The CDR3 here is CSARPRETQYF. The CDR3 DNA follows: TGCAGTGCTAGACCGAGGGAGACCCAGTACTTC.

By share of the sample, this clone is large (0.1 to 1%). The chain is built from TRBV28 and TRBJ1-2; D is uncertain. CDR3 size: 14 residues. Germline-derived CDR1 and CDR2 are MDHEN and SYDVKM. Trimming took off 5 bases at V and 6 bases at J, with 16 bases between the two ends. CDR3 bases: TGTGCCAGCAGTCCGCGGACCCGAGGGAATGGCTACACCTTC. This sequence encodes CASSPRTRGNGYTF.

This clone is termed medium-sized. One end of the junction does not line up with germline, which may come from a read error. The chain has TRBV29-1 and TRBJ2-7; 7 nucleotides agree with TRBD1. The CDR3 is 14 amino acids. Germline lookup yields CDR1 SQVTM and CDR2 ANQGSEA. DNA for the CDR3: TGCCGCGTAGGGGACCGGGACAGCCCTTACGAGCAGTACTTC. Residues: CRVGDRDSPYEQYF.

The chain joins TRBV2 to TRBJ2-1; tentatively, D is TRBD1 or TRBD2 (6 bases each). CDR1 is SNHLY, CDR2 FYNNEI, per germline. The germline V and J ends were trimmed by 7 bases and 2 bases, with 9 bases remaining between them. The CDR3 has 13 residues. Here the CDR3 DNA reads TGTGCCAGCAAGGGGGAGGCCTACAATGAGCAGTTCTTC. This gives the protein CASKGEAYNEQFF.